This T cell receptor (beta chain) emerged from a study of T cell repertoires in cytomegalovirus infection. Turning to the study itself: Matching HLA type, along with CMV infection, was indicated by public TCR beta signatures.

Note on this clonotype: Its specificity is unknown.

Trimming took 9 bases from V and 8 from J, leaving 16 bases between them. CDR3 length: 12 amino acids. Germline CDR1 and CDR2: MNHEY and SMNVEV (reference sequence). Overall study results and limits: Adding up the frequency of public TCR beta families identified people who carried CMV plus the relevant HLA. HLA-C-restricted CMV-specific TCR beta clonotypes prevailed in the ex vivo response.

TCRdb called the reads again in MiXCR, with one record for every CDR3 protein. The sample records 490,000 or so distinct CDR3 sequences, around 10% being singletons. V is TRBV27 and J is TRBJ1-2; TRBD1 is a possible D gene (6 bases). The receptor comes from a human donor in good health (CMV status not recorded). Some clones in this sample may be carry-over from other donors' samples. Specimen: PBMCs. The CDR3 bases are TGTGCCAGTTCGGGCTGGGGGCAAGGCTACACCTTC. Encoded protein: CASSGWGQGYTF.